These T cell receptor beta chains were read from a single sample in a study of T cells after posttransplantation cyclophosphamide. Generated by immunoSEQ multiplex PCR, the TCRdb table keeps only in-frame clones and is missing some. The sample includes 40,000 to 55,000 clones, none of them occurring once. Sequencing input: PBMCs. These receptors were taken from a man aged 35 to 55 in good health, CMV-negative, and a related stem cell transplant donor. Both conserved end residues are part of each CDR3. D genes are given only for firm matches. Size tells how often a clone was seen (once, few, many) or the class of an expanded clone, and some rows leave it out.

V gene	D gene	J gene	clone size	CDR3 DNA	CDR3 protein
TRBV29-1	.	TRBJ2-1	many	TGCAGCGTTGAGCGGCTAGCGCCTTACAATGAGCAGTTCTTC	CSVERLAPYNEQFF
TRBV28	.	TRBJ1-5	many	TGTGCCAGCAGTACGCCGGGACTTATCAATCAGCCCCAGCATTTT	CASSTPGLINQPQHF
TRBV2	.	TRBJ1-5	many	TGTGCCAGCAGTGAGAAGAACAGGGAAGATCAGCCCCAGCATTTT	CASSEKNREDQPQHF
TRBV19	.	TRBJ1-3	many	TGTGCCAGTAGTAGGGGCAGTTCCGGAAACACCATATATTTT	CASSRGSSGNTIYF
TRBV5-1	TRBD2	TRBJ2-3	many	TGCGCCAGCAGCTTCAGGCCCGGGGGGGTTGATACGCAGTATTTT	CASSFRPGGVDTQYF
TRBV27	TRBD2	TRBJ2-7	many	TGTGCCAGCAGTTTCGTACTAGCGGGAGGGCCCGGGGAGCAGTACTTC	CASSFVLAGGPGEQYF
TRBV19	TRBD2	TRBJ2-7	many	TGTGCCAGTACCCCCAGACTAGCGGGCCTCTCCTACGAGCAGTACTTC	CASTPRLAGLSYEQYF
TRBV5-5	TRBD1	TRBJ2-7	many	TGTGCCAGCAGCCAGGACAGGGGGGGCTACGAGCAGTACTTC	CASSQDRGGYEQYF
TRBV19	TRBD1	TRBJ2-1	many	TGTGCCAGTAGGGTTCTTGGGACAGGGGTGTACAATGAGCAGTTCTTC	CASRVLGTGVYNEQFF
TRBV29-1	.	TRBJ2-5	many	TGCAGCGTTGATTGGCTGGGAGGCGAGACCCAGTACTTC	CSVDWLGGETQYF
TRBV6-5	TRBD2	TRBJ2-1	many	TGTGCCAGCAGTTACTCGGGGCGGGAGGGTAAGGAGTTCTTC	CASSYSGREGKEFF
TRBV7-9	.	TRBJ2-3	.	TGTGCCAGCAGGGCTCTCGGCACAGATACGCAGTATTTT	CASRALGTDTQYF
TRBV30	TRBD2	TRBJ2-3	many	TGTGCCTGGACCCCACTAGCGGGAGAAATAGATACGCAGTATTTT	CAWTPLAGEIDTQYF
TRBV4-2	TRBD1	TRBJ1-2	many	TGTGCCAGCAGCCAATCAACAGGGGATAACTATGGCTACACCTTC	CASSQSTGDNYGYTF
TRBV28	TRBD1	TRBJ2-7	many	TGTGCCAGCAGTCCTTACAGGGGAATCCTCTACGAGCAGTACTTC	CASSPYRGILYEQYF
TRBV5-1	TRBD1	TRBJ2-7	many	TGCGCCAGCAGTTCCGGACAGGGGGACTACGAGCAGTACTTC	CASSSGQGDYEQYF
TRBV27	TRBD1	TRBJ2-3	many	TGTGCCAGCAGTTTCGGGACAGGGAACACAGATACGCAGTATTTT	CASSFGTGNTDTQYF
TRBV5-8	TRBD1	TRBJ1-1	many	TGTGCCAGCAGCTTTGGGCTAGGACAGGAGGGGGCTGAAGCTTTCTTT	CASSFGLGQEGAEAFF
TRBV6-1	.	TRBJ2-1	many	TGTGCCAGCAGCGAAGGGGAGGAGGGCGCGGATGAGCAGTTCTTC	CASSEGEEGADEQFF
TRBV9	TRBD1	TRBJ2-4	many	TGTGCCAGCAGCGTCGGGACAGAAAACATTCAGTACTTC	CASSVGTENIQYF
TRBV6-1	TRBD1	TRBJ2-7	many	TGTGCCACCAGTATGGGACAGGAGATAGGAGAGCAGTACTTC	CATSMGQEIGEQYF
TRBV5-4	TRBD2	TRBJ2-1	many	TGTGCCAGCAGCCTACGGACTAGCGGGAGTCATTCTAATGAGCAGTTCTTC	CASSLRTSGSHSNEQFF
TRBV5-1	TRBD1	TRBJ2-5	few	TGCGCCAGCAGCTTGCCGGGACAGGGGAGGGAGCAGTACTTC	CASSLPGQGREQYF
TRBV5-1	.	TRBJ2-5	many	TGCGCCAGCAGTTTGGACTCTACCCAAGAGACCCAGTACTTC	CASSLDSTQETQYF
TRBV27	.	TRBJ1-6	.	TGTGCCAGCAGTCCGCAGACAGCAAGGAATTCACCCCTCCACTTT	CASSPQTARNSPLHF
TRBV4-3	.	TRBJ2-7	many	TGCGCCAGCAGCCAAATACTAGCCGGCTCCTACGAGCAGTACTTC	CASSQILAGSYEQYF